This T cell receptor beta chain was profiled in a study of cytomegalovirus exposure and HLA in healthy donors. General study findings and limits: Prior analysis indicated that the majority of TCR beta V segments exhibited productivity approximately 87% or approximately 30% of the time. Analysis performed later showed TCR beta chains linked to HLA being more clonally expanded than equally common others.

After removal of 6 bases from V and 0 bases from J, the junction contained 11 bases not matched to a gene. Germline CDR1 and CDR2: SEHNR and FQNEAQ (reference sequence). The CDR3 is 16 amino acids. PCR was performed using 60 Vbeta and 13 Jbeta primers. TCRdb's copy holds only in-frame clones and misses some; the assay was immunoSEQ multiplex PCR. The sample includes 120,000 or so clones, over 65% seen only once; the top ten take around an eighth. Concerning this clone: Its target is not known.

The chain combines TRBV7-9 with TRBJ2-7; 7 positions agree with TRBD1. Sequencing used PBMCs. The clonotype was recovered from a young man in good health and CMV-seropositive. CDR3 sequence: CASSWKTGSSSYEQYF. In nucleotides, the CDR3 is TGTGCCAGCAGTTGGAAGACAGGGTCGAGCTCCTACGAGCAGTACTTC.